The 2 T cell receptor beta chains in this list originate from one sample, sequenced in a study of a mutant IDH1 vaccine in newly diagnosed glioma. Specified time point: week 35, safety follow-up. Mutant IDH1 20-mer peptide, at 300 ug, made up each vaccine dose, with topical imiquimod. Repertoires were generated with immunoSEQ multiplex PCR, while TCRdb's copy carries only in-frame clones and drops some. The repertoire includes about 48,000 clones, around 78% of them detected once, and more than 10% sits in the top ten. Their antigens are not known. This material consisted of PBMCs, taken from a glioma patient whose treatment included an IDH1 peptide vaccine. The receptor source for this set is a man aged 40-50 years with glioma.

V gene TRBV7-7 combines with J gene TRBJ2-1; D is perhaps TRBD1 (6 bases). The CDR3 is made up of 15 amino acids. Per germline, CDR1 SSHAT and CDR2 FNYEAQ (reference sequence). Between the trimmed V and J ends, which lost 0 bases and 7 bases, there was a span of 13 bases. This CDR3 is CASSLAGAQGNEQFF. DNA of the CDR3: TGTGCCAGCAGCTTAGCGGGAGCCCAGGGGAATGAGCAGTTCTTC.

CDR3 region: CASGGTGTTNEKLFF. The CDR3 DNA follows: TGTGCCAGCGGAGGGACAGGGACAACTAATGAAAAACTGTTTTTT. The chain couples TRBV2 to TRBJ1-4, with TRBD1 matching 9 bases. The germline CDR1 and CDR2 sequences are SNHLY and FYNNEI. The CDR3 contains 15 residues. The junction had 4 bases not matched to a gene; V was cut back by 8 bases and J by 0 bases.